This T cell receptor (beta chain) originates from a study of CXCR3-negative and CXCR3-positive naive CD8 T cells (dated by TCRdb to the late 2010s). For the study in its entirety: Some 130 million TRB reads were obtained in total, roughly 1.5 +/- 0.3 million reads per library. For the TRBV-TRBJ cluster analysis, the naive subsets came from 5 donors, while the memory cells came from 3 donors. Diversity and physicochemical repertoire analyses covered roughly ten donors pooled from two independent experiments.

The reads were generated on a NextSeq 550. The Human TCR Profiling Kit (MiLaboratory) was used to make UMI-labeled 5' RACE TRB cDNA libraries. cDNA synthesis used the entire amount of extracted RNA, and PCR amplification then used the entire amount of cDNA produced. Libraries were prepared in parallel using an identical number of PCR cycles. The published analysis was carried out like this. MIGEC and MiXCR extracted about 50,000 +/- 10,000 unique UMI-labeled TRB cDNA molecules per library, requiring at least two reads per UMI. Each library averaged roughly 36,000 +/- 9,600 functional in-frame TRB CDR3 nucleotide clonotypes without stop codons. Diversity metrics, including normalized Shannon-Wiener and Chao1, were computed in VDJtools after downsampling to 5000 UMI-labeled TRB molecules per sample. VDJtools computed clonotype-size-weighted physicochemical properties of the central five CDR3 residues: interaction energy, strength, volume and Kidera factor 4. Based on TCRdb reprocessing of the reads, there is one entry per CDR3 protein sequence, and DNA is missing. The V and J calls and clone size are TCRdb's, not the authors'. This specimen's table enumerates fewer than 90,000 distinct CDR3 sequences. 0.62% of the sample lies in the top ten.

As encoded in the germline V gene, CDR1 is SGHVS while CDR2 is FNYEAQ. The CDR3 contains 12 residues, cysteine and phenylalanine counted. DNA is not on record. For each CD8+ T cell subset, flow sorting was done in triplicate, and around 300,000 cells per subset went directly into RLT lysis buffer. To exclude memory contaminants, naive CD8+ T cells were stringently defined as CD45RO-CCR7+CD27+CD95-. Standard density gradient centrifugation was used to isolate peripheral blood mononuclear cells from buffy coats. Naive CXCR3-negative and CXCR3-positive CD8+ T cells were flow-sorted using a FACSAria III. An RNeasy Mini Kit was used to extract total RNA from the sorted cells. Broader findings and caveats from the paper: Similar TRBV-TRBJ usage was shown by naive CXCR3-negative and CXCR3-positive cells from the same donor, whereas distinct patterns were shown by memory cells. Repertoire diversity was comparably high in both naive subsets but much lower in memory CD8+ T cells. Surface CD5, linked to self-reactivity in mice, was comparable between naive subsets; TCR interaction strength was therefore also inferred from TRB CDR3 physicochemical properties. TRB CDR3s from CXCR3-positive naive cells showed higher hydrophobicity (lower Kidera factor 4), lower energy, and higher strength and volume indices than CXCR3-negative naive cells. Freshly isolated PBMCs were used for most assays because CXCR3 expression went down partially after cryopreservation.

As for this clonotype: It lacks a known antigen.

The chain employs TRBV7-6 and TRBJ2-2. Sequencing input: naive CXCR3+ CD8+ T cells from blood. The sample's cell subset or site label, in plain terms: CD45RO-CCR7+CD27+CD95- naive CD8+ T cells expressing CXCR3 (TNR3+). This TCR was sampled from a human donor in good health. Some clones in this sample may be carry-over from other donors' samples. CDR3 protein: CASSRRGGELFF.